This entry concerns a single TCR beta chain. This clone's antigen is unknown. No per-base quality is available; no much larger clone lies one base away. For CDR1 and CDR2, the germline V gene lists MNHEY and SVGAGI. V ends up 1 base short and J 7 bases short, with an unmatched junction base count of 7. Taken from cysteine to phenylalanine, the CDR3 has 15 residues. Of the read, only the CDR3 DNA is kept; its 45 bases are in frame from base 1. This record belongs to a study of cytomegalovirus exposure and HLA in healthy donors (dated by TCRdb to about 2017). Regarding the study in general: According to an earlier analysis of around 600 of the donors, about 180 million T cells yielded 95 million to 140 million unique TCR beta sequences and 276 Gb of sequence data. In addition to the first cohort of approximately 650 subjects, a separate validation cohort of approximately 110 different subjects was used. To decide whether each TCR beta V gene segment behaved as functional or pseudogenic, an earlier analysis of fewer than 750 of the donors relied on high-throughput TCR beta sequencing. A later analysis re-examined previously published TCR beta repertoires from several hundred donors and added high-resolution HLA genotyping to investigate patterns of TCR occurrence. Because of strong linkage in the cohort, roughly five DR-DQ haplotypes were treated as single units for association and clustering. Class I and class II HLA loci were covered by the typing at four-digit resolution. The study profiled the T cell repertoires of about 640 subjects by immunosequencing and related them to cytomegalovirus serostatus. The number of donors typed differed by locus, with about 620-630 for A, B, C, DRB1 and DQB1, around 560 for DQA1, about 610 for DPA1, and about 450 for DPB1. Donor age, sex, ethnicity and CMV serostatus were compiled together with the repertoire data. The genetic ancestry cluster associated with self-reported Caucasian donors included 81% of the roughly 360 genotyped donors. The study was designed to test whether signatures of past pathogen exposure could be identified by cataloging public T cell receptors. High-throughput TCR immunosequencing, statistical association of individual TCRs with disease status, and machine learning were combined to predict cytomegalovirus infection status. Among about 400 genotyped donors of the cohort, an average of about 220,000 unique TCR beta nucleotide sequences was sequenced per donor, of which 15% to 20% were non-productive. All discovery cohort repertoires had been generated on a single sequencing platform. Rather than drawing on any new phenotypic data, the later analysis identified candidate immune exposures from TCR beta sequences and the way those sequences occurred across donors. An early release covering about 600 HLA-typed donors comprised about 320 gigabases of sequencing data and approximately 85 million unique TCR sequences. Genome-wide SNP genotypes for about 65% of the roughly 700 donors were used in a later genetic analysis, which treated that subset as a discovery cohort.

The cohort comprised 710 or so healthy bone marrow donors. At the time of sampling, every cohort member was nominally healthy, though immune exposures that went unrecorded were likely present. The donor tested CMV seropositive and was one of the 289 seropositive cohort members. A peripheral blood sample was provided by each donor, and peripheral blood mononuclear cells were used for TCR beta sequencing. The Qiagen DNeasy Blood Extraction Kit was used to extract genomic DNA from the blood cell samples. Libraries were made using the immunoSEQ multiplex PCR assay. The multiplex PCR relied on a mix of 60 forward primers for TCR Vbeta segments and 13 reverse primers for TCR Jbeta segments. The CDR3 region of rearranged TCR beta genes was amplified from genomic DNA by a multiplex PCR assay. The Illumina HiSeq System was used to sequence the amplified TCR beta libraries as 87-base-pair reads. On the authors' methods: A later analysis counted about 82 million unique TCR beta chains across the 690 or so repertoires, and roughly 11 million of these chains were shared by at least two donors. A nearest-neighbor algorithm error-corrected the raw reads and collapsed the reads into unique sequences, merging closely related sequences to remove PCR and sequencing errors. CDR3 sequences were aligned to IMGT reference sequences to assign V, D and J gene segments. Each retained sequence needed at least a six-nucleotide match to both a V gene segment and a J gene segment. Rearrangements were called productive when the CDR3 lacked stop codons and stayed in frame with V and J; all others were non-productive. CDR3 was defined according to IMGT convention as the region running from the second conserved V-encoded cysteine to the conserved J-encoded phenylalanine. Sequences without an unambiguous match to a single V gene segment were excluded from the earlier analysis of a few hundred of the donors. In an earlier analysis of around 600 of the donors, V segments were called functional above 56.7% productive rearrangements and were called segregating when the between-donor standard deviation exceeded 5%. A statistical classification framework was built for diagnosing cytomegalovirus status from the catalog of TCR beta chain sequences. In a later analysis, TCR nucleotide sequences were compared against IMGT/GENE-DB human TR gene sequences so that V and J genes could be assigned. A later analysis assigned CDR3 sequences and most-parsimonious VDJ recombination scenarios with the TCRdist pipeline. A later analysis defined each TCR beta chain by its CDR3 amino acid sequence plus V-gene family, and excluded reads lacking a unique V-gene family. In a later analysis, 450 to 600 highly shared, low-generation-probability nucleotide sequences were removed to address suspected cross-contamination and a sequencing artifact. In a later analysis, a clonal expansion index was calculated for each public chain from normalized within-repertoire ranks of inferred template counts. In a later analysis, generation probabilities were computed using a VDJ recombination model fitted to out-of-frame rearrangements, and the results were checked against IGoR. A later analysis scored TCR-TCR, TCR-HLA and TCR-CMV co-occurrence with hypergeometric tests, applying a repertoire-size bias correction to TCR pairs. In a later analysis, false discovery rates were estimated by permuting HLA or CMV assignments 20 times. In a later analysis, co-occurring TCRs were grouped with DBSCAN, and TCRdist sequence similarity was added when clustering was performed within HLA-allele-positive subsets. For co-occurrence clustering, repertoires with fewer than 30,000 or more than 120,000 public chains were excluded, along with roughly 5 repertoires with anomalous nucleotide sharing. TCRdb obtained this table from immuneACCESS and retained in-frame rearrangements with V and J assigned. These tables miss some clones; where compared with another copy, unresolved V genes account for less than half of the shortfall, and the remainder is unexplained. For V, J and clone size, that table is used; D and trimming come from the DNA. The sample table records around 180,000 clones; 75% to 85% of these occur just once. The ten most abundant clones make up around 2% of the sample.

Study-wide findings and limitations: A later analysis found that HLA-associated TCR beta chains were more clonally expanded and had lower generation probabilities than equally common non-associated chains. In a later genetic analysis, fewer N-insertions in productive TCRs were reported among donors in an Asian-associated ancestry cluster than the roughly 700-donor mean. The earlier analysis of approximately 540 of the donors excluded roughly 16 rarely observed V segments, including chromosome 9 orphons, because counts were too low. Linkage disequilibrium might explain the correlated functional status among segregating V segments, but an unknown experimental factor could not be ruled out. An association between a missense DCLRE1C variant and V-gene and J-gene trimming of TCR beta chains was found in a later genetic analysis and replicated in an independent cohort. Sequencing depth was assumed to be roughly uniform across donors in the presence/absence analyses, though that assumption may not hold. At a false discovery rate of 0.05, a later analysis linked some 17,000 TCR beta sequences to specific HLA alleles. In a later analysis, most CMV-associated TCR beta chains were found to appear HLA-restricted, with HLA associations seemingly driven largely by CMV exposure. CMV serostatus was the only immune exposure information available for the cohort. When HLA alleles, especially DR and DQ, strongly co-occurred, attributing TCR associations to individual alleles was difficult. Several of the top co-occurrence clusters appeared to be linked to parvovirus B19, influenza, CMV and Epstein-Barr virus, according to a later analysis. Three of the identified cytomegalovirus-associated TCR beta chains were confirmed in vitro to be specific for cytomegalovirus antigens. An earlier analysis of some 560 of the donors showed that most TCR beta V segments appeared in productive rearrangements either about 87% or about 30% of the time, which broadly matched IMGT annotations. Most TCR sequences were seen in very few donors, while some public TCRs were found in many individuals. The 87-base-pair reads could not distinguish some IMGT-functional V segments, including TRBV6-2 and TRBV6-3, so those segments were excluded. A cluster of highly shared sequence variants was judged likely to be a technical artifact of the sequencing pipeline. A total of roughly 160 TCR beta chains were listed by the study as associated with cytomegalovirus. Only TCR beta chains were sequenced in this cohort, and the absence of alpha or paired-chain data limited detectable features. The classifier was reported to diagnose cytomegalovirus status with high specificity and sensitivity in both the original and validation cohorts. Because some donors lacked HLA typing at each locus, the association tests relied only on the typed subset. In a later analysis, the rate of TCR association differed among HLA loci, with DRB1 alleles having the most associated TCRs and HLA-C alleles having the fewest. The authors suggested that the approach could potentially be generalized to other disease states and immunological phenotypes. A further reported finding was that TCR beta sequences accurately predicted the HLA-A and HLA-B alleles for most subjects in the first cohort.

The source of this sequence is a woman younger than 35 in good health and CMV-seropositive. The specimen was PBMCs. Recombination joined TRBV6-5 with TRBJ1-2; 9 of the junction bases match TRBD1. The CDR3 has the sequence CASSYYSTGGGGYTF. In nucleotide form, the sequence is TGTGCCAGCAGTTACTACTCGACAGGGGGTGGTGGCTACACCTTC.